What follows are 11 T cell receptor beta chains derived from one specimen sequenced in a study of blood T cell repertoires in COVID-19. Assay used: immunoSEQ multiplex PCR; TCRdb lists only in-frame clones, some missing. The table lists more than 300,000 clones, roughly nine tenths of them singletons. Source material: PBMCs or T cells enriched from blood (not recorded which). The receptors originated from a woman aged 25 to 39 who had recovered from COVID-19.

This chain links TRBV10-3 with TRBJ1-1; D is ambiguous. The length of the CDR3 is 15 residues. Trimming removed 2 bases from V and 2 bases from J, with 12 bases in between. The germline gives CDR1 ENHRY, CDR2 SYGVKD. The CDR3, as DNA: TGTGCCATCAGTGAGGGCAGGACTTTCAACACTGAAGCTTTCTTT. Translation gives CAISEGRTFNTEAFF.

J is TRBJ1-2 and V is TRBV4-1; D might be TRBD1 (6 bases). Trimming stripped 4 bases from V and 1 base from J, with 19 bases between. CDR3 length: 17 residues. CDR1 is MGHRA, CDR2 YSYEKL, per germline. CDR3 bases: TGCGCCAGCAGCCGAGAAACTTCGACAGGCATTAACTATGGCTACACCTTC. Translating it yields CASSRETSTGINYGYTF.

Only one count was recorded for this clone. The gene calls are TRBV19 and TRBJ2-1; 8 nucleotides align to TRBD2. Trimming at V came to 5 bases and at J to 9 bases, leaving 9 bases not matched to a gene. The length of the CDR3 is 14 residues. Per the germline V gene, CDR1 is LNHDA and CDR2 is SQIVND (reference sequence). The CDR3 sequence is CASSWLAGRGEQFF. The CDR3 region has the DNA TGTGCCAGTAGTTGGTTAGCGGGGCGGGGTGAGCAGTTCTTC.

The CDR3 sequence is CASSARGGQTNEKLFF. The CDR3 DNA follows: TGTGCCAGCAGCGCTAGAGGAGGACAGACAAATGAAAAACTGTTTTTT. The chain couples TRBV9 to TRBJ1-4; D possibly corresponds to TRBD1 (6 bases). The CDR3 spans 16 residues. V was cut by 3 bases and J by 5 bases, with 17 bases left in between. Germline V gene sequence: CDR1 SGDLS, CDR2 YYNGEE.

V usage is TRBV10-1 and J usage is TRBJ1-1, with 7 bases identical to TRBD1. CDR1 is WNHNN and CDR2 is SYGVQD in the germline V gene (reference sequence). This CDR3 region has 15 residues. V was pared by 0 bases and J by 11 bases, with 12 bases of the junction left unmatched. Written as DNA, the CDR3 is TGCGCCAGCAGTGAGTCTGGACAGGACCGACCAGGGGCTTTCTTT. This sequence encodes CASSESGQDRPGAFF.

The genes are TRBV7-2 and TRBJ2-2; 10 bases agree with TRBD2. The V gene's germline CDR1 is SGHTA and CDR2 FQGNSA. CDR3 size: 18 residues. Germline trimming cut 5 bases from V and 0 bases from J; bases unmatched to any gene: 9. CDR3 in amino acids: CASSPRTSGFANTGELFF. The CDR3 DNA reads TGTGCCAGCAGCCCCCGGACTAGCGGTTTCGCGAACACCGGGGAGCTGTTTTTT.

The chain recombines TRBV30 with TRBJ2-5; possibly TRBD2 for D (7 bases). Germline V gene sequence: CDR1 GTSNPN, CDR2 SVGIG (reference sequence). Between the trimmed V and J ends, which lost 2 bases and 5 bases, there was a span of 15 bases. The CDR3 consists of 14 residues. The CDR3 region has the DNA TGTGCCTGGAGTCTCAGGGGAGGGTCGGAGACCCAGTACTTC. Protein: CAWSLRGGSETQYF.

In this sample, this clone turned up once. The chain employs TRBV3-1 (or the pseudogene TRBV3-2) and TRBJ1-2; D ambiguous. CDR1 and CDR2 from the germline V gene are LGHDT and YNNKEL (reference sequence). This CDR3 contains 13 residues. V was pared by 5 bases and J by 7 bases, with 14 bases between. This CDR3 reads CASSLRAGFGYTF. The CDR3 DNA sequence: TGTGCCAGCAGCTTAAGAGCGGGGTTTGGCTACACCTTC.

The chain carries TRBV19 and TRBJ2-1; 8 bases line up with TRBD1. The CDR3 has 14 amino acids. The germline gives CDR1 LNHDA, CDR2 SQIVND (reference sequence). V lost 11 bases, J lost 7 bases, and 13 bases stayed unmatched. For the CDR3, the DNA is TGTGCCTCAGGGCCTCAGGGGGCATGGAATGAGCAGTTCTTC. This gives the protein CASGPQGAWNEQFF.

This chain joins TRBV19 and TRBJ1-2; 7 bases match TRBD1. This CDR3 is 15 amino acids long. CDR1 and CDR2 from the germline V gene are LNHDA and SQIVND (reference sequence). V was clipped by 4 bases and J by 7 bases; unmatched bases: 12. This chain's CDR3 is CASSTIGQDVSGYTF. The DNA for the CDR3 is TGTGCCAGTAGTACCATCGGACAGGACGTCAGTGGCTACACCTTC. Supplemented by reference TRBV19 and TRBJ1-2, the full variable domain reads DGGITQSPKYLFRKEGQNVTLSCEQNLNHDAMYWYRQDPGQGLRLIYYSQIVNDFQKGDIAEGYSVSREKKESFPLTVTSAQKNPTAFYLCASSTIGQDVSGYTFGSGTRLTVV.

This clone was counted a single time. The chain recombines TRBV5-4 with TRBJ2-2, with 10 bases identical to TRBD2. Germline V CDR1 and CDR2: SGHNT, YYREEE (reference sequence). V lost 3 bases to trimming and J lost 1 base; unmatched junction nucleotides: 15. The CDR3 has 20 amino acids. The CDR3 nucleotides are TGTGCCAGCAGCTCGCCCAAACTAGCGGGGAATAAGCAGAACACCGGGGAGCTGTTTTTT. Protein product: CASSSPKLAGNKQNTGELFF.